This T cell receptor beta chain was captured in a study of T cells in Graves' hyperthyroidism and ophthalmopathy. Germline V gives CDR1 DFQATT, CDR2 SNEGSKA (reference sequence). The CDR3 is 14 amino acids. About this clonotype itself: One end of the junction varies from germline; a read error may be responsible.

Amplified TCR beta CDR3 regions came from RNA transcripts. Primed by the HTBI set, a first-round RT-PCR was run on the TCR CDR3. TCRdb passed the multiplex PCR reads through MiXCR, listing each CDR3 protein once. The sample carries around 50,000 distinct CDR3 sequences, 48% recorded once. The receptor was derived from a woman aged 45 to 65 with Graves' ophthalmopathy. Sequencing was performed on blood. The V call is TRBV20-1, the J call TRBJ1-2, with D maybe TRBD1 (6 bases). This CDR3 is CSAREGITGYGNTF. DNA of the CDR3: TGCAGTGCTAGGGAGGGAATTACAGGGTATGGCAACACCTTC.